This T cell receptor beta chain comes out of a study of cytomegalovirus exposure and HLA in healthy donors. Study-level points and caveats: Later, an analysis showed that TCR beta chains associated with HLA were more clonally expanded than others that were equally common. With later analysis, a missense DCLRE1C variant became linked to TCR beta V- and J-gene trimming.

Both 60 Vbeta primers and 13 Jbeta primers went into the PCR. Profiling relied on immunoSEQ multiplex PCR, and the TCRdb table lists in-frame clones only, not all of them. This table holds over 150,000 clones, about 71% found once. J gave up 7 bases and V 8 bases, and 4 bases lay outside the gene matches. This CDR3 spans 13 amino acids. Per the germline V gene, CDR1 is SEHNR and CDR2 is FQNEAQ (reference sequence). Turning to this clone: As yet, its antigen is unknown.

The chain couples TRBV7-9 to TRBJ2-1, with 11 bases that match TRBD2. The sample comprised PBMCs. The receptor's source is a woman in her twenties or thirties in good health and CMV-seronegative. The CDR3 DNA follows: TGTGCCAGCGAAGCTAGCGGGGGGAATGAGCAGTTCTTC. This codes for CASEASGGNEQFF.